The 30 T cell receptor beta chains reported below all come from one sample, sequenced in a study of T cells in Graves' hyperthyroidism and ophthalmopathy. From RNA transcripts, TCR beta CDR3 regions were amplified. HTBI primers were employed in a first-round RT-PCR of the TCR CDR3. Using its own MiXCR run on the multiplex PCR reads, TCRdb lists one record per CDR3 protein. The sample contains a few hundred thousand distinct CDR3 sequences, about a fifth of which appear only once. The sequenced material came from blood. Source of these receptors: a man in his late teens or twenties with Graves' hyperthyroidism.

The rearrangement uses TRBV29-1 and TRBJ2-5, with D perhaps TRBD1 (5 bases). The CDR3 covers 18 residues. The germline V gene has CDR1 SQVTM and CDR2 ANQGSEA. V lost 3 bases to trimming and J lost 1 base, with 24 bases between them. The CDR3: CSVDAPRAGSWGQETQYF. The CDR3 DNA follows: TGCAGCGTTGATGCCCCTCGGGCAGGGTCGTGGGGCCAAGAGACCCAGTACTTC.

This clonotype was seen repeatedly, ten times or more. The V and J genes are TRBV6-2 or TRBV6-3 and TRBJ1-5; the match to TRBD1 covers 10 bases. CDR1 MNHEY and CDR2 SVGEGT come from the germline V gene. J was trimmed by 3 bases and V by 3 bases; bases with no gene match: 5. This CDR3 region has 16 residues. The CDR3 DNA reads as TGTGCCAGCAGTTATGGGACAGGGGTCACCAATCAGCCCCAGCATTTT. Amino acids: CASSYGTGVTNQPQHF.

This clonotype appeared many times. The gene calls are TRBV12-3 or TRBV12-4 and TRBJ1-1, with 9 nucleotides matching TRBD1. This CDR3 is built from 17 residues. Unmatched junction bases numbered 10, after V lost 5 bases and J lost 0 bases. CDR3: CASSPTTGGPMNTEAFF. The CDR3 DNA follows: TGTGCCAGCAGTCCAACAACAGGGGGCCCCATGAACACTGAAGCTTTCTTT.

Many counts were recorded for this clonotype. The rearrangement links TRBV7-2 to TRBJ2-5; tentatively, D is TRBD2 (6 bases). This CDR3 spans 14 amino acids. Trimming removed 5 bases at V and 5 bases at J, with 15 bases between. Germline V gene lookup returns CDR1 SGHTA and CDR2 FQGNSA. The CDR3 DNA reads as TGTGCCAGCAGCCCCTGGGGCGCGGGGGAGACCCAGTACTTC. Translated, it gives CASSPWGAGETQYF.

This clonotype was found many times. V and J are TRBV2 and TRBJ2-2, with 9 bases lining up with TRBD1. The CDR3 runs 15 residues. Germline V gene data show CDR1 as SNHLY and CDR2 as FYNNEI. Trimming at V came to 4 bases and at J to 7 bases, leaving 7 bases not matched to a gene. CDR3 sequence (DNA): TGTGCCAGCAGTGTTAAACAGGGGGCAAGCGGGGAGCTGTTTTTT. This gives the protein CASSVKQGASGELFF.

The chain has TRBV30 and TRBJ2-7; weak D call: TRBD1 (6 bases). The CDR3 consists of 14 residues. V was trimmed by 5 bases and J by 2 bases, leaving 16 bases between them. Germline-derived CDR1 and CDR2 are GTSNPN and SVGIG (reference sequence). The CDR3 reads CAWRTGQNPYEQYF. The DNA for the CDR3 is TGTGCCTGGCGCACTGGACAGAATCCCTACGAGCAGTACTTC.

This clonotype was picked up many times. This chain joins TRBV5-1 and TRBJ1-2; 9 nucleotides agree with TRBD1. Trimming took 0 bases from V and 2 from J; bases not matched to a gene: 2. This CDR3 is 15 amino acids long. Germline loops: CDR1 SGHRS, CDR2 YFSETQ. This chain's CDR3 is CASSLDRGRNYGYTF. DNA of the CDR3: TGCGCCAGCAGCTTGGACAGGGGGCGCAACTATGGCTACACCTTC.

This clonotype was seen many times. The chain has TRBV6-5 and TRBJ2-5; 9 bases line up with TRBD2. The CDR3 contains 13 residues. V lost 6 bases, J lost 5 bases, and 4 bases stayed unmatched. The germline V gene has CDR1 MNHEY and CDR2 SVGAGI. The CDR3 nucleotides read TGTGCCAGCAGAAGACTAGCGGACGAGACCCAGTACTTC. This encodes CASRRLADETQYF.

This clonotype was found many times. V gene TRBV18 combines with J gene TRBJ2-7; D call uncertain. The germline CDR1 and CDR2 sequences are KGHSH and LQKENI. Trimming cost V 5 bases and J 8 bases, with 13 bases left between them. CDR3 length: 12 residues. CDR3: CASSTGRAQQYF. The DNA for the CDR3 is TGTGCCAGCTCAACCGGACGGGCTCAGCAGTACTTC.

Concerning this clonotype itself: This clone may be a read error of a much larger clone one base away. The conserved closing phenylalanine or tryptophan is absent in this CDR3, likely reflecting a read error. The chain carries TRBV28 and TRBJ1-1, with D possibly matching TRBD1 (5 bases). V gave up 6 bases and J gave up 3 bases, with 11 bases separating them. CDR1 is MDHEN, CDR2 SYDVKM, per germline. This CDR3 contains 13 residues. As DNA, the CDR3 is TGTGCCAGCAGGGCCCGGGGCTACACTGAAGCTTTCTTG. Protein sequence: CASRARGYTEAFL.

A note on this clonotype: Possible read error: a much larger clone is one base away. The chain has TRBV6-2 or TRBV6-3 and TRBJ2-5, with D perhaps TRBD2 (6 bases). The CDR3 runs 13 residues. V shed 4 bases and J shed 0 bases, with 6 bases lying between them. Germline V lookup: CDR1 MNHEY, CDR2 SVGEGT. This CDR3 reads CASSWDYQETQYF. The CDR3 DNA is TGTGCCAGCAGTTGGGACTACCAAGAGACCCAGTACTTC.

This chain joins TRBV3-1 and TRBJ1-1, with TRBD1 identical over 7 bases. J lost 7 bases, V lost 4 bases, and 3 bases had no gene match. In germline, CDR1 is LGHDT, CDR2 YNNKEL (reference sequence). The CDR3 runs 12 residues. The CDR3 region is CASSLGQLEAFF. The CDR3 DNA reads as TGTGCCAGCAGCCTGGGACAGCTTGAAGCTTTCTTT.

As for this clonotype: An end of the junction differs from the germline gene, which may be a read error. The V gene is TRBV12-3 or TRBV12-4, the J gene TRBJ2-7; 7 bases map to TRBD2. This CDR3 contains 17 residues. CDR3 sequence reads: CASSSRDRGVFSYDQYF. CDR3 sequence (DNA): TGTGCCAGCAGCTCCCGAGATCGGGGGGTCTTCTCCTACGATCAGTACTTC.

CDR3 nucleotide sequence: TGTGCCAGCAGCGGCTCCGGGACAGGGGGCAACGAGCAGTACTTC. This codes for CASSGSGTGGNEQYF. The rearrangement joins TRBV5-5 to TRBJ2-7; TRBD1 agrees at 12 bases. The CDR3 contains 15 residues. Trimming took 4 bases from V and 5 from J; bases not matched to a gene: 7. Looked up from germline, CDR1 is SGHKS and CDR2 is YYEKEE (reference sequence).

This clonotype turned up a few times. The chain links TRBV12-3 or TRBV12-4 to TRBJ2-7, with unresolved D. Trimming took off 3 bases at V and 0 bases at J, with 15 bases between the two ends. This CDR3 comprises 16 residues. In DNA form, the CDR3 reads TGTGCCAGCAGTTTTTACGGTACAGTAAGCTCCTACGAGCAGTACTTC. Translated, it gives CASSFYGTVSSYEQYF.

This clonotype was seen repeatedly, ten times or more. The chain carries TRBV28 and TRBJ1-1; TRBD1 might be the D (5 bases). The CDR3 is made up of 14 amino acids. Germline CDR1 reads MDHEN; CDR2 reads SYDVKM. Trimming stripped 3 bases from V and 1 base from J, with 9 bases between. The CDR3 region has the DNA TGTGCCAGCAGTTTTTTGAGGGGGAACACTGAAGCTTTCTTT. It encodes CASSFLRGNTEAFF.

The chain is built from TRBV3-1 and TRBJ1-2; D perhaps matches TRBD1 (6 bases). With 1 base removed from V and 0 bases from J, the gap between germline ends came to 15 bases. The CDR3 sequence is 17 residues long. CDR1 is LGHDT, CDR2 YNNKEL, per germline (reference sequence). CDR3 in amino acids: CASSQVVGARPNYGYTF. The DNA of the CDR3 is TGTGCCAGCAGCCAAGTGGTGGGGGCCAGGCCTAACTATGGCTACACCTTC.

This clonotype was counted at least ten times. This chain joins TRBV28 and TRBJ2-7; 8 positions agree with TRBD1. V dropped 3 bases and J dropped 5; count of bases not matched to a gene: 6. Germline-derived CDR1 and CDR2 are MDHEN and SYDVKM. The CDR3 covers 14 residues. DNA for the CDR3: TGTGCCAGCAGTTTGCCAGGACAGGGTCACGAGCAGTACTTC. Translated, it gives CASSLPGQGHEQYF.

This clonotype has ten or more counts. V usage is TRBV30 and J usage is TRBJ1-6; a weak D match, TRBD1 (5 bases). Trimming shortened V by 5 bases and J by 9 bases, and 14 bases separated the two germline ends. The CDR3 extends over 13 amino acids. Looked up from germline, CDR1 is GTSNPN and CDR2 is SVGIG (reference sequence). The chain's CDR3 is CAWGRQGGSPLHF. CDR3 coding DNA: TGTGCCTGGGGTCGGCAGGGTGGTTCACCCCTCCACTTT. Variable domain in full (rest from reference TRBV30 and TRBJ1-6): SQTIHQWPATLVQPVGSPLSLECTVEGTSNPNLYWYRQAAGRGLQLLFYSVGIGQISSEVPQNLSASRPQDRQFILSSKKLLLSDSGFYLCAWGRQGGSPLHFGNGTRLTVT.

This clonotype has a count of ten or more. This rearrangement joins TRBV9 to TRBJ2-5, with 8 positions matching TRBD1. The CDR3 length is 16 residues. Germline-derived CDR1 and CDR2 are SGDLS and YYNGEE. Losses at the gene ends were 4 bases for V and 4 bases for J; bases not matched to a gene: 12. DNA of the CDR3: TGTGCCAGCAGCTATGGAGGGCAGGGGGCATCAGAGACCCAGTACTTC. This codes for CASSYGGQGASETQYF.

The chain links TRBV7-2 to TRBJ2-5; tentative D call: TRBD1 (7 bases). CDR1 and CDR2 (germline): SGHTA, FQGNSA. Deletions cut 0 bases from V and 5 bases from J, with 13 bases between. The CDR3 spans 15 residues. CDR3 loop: CASSLAQGGAETQYF. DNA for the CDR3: TGTGCCAGCAGCTTAGCGCAGGGGGGCGCGGAGACCCAGTACTTC.

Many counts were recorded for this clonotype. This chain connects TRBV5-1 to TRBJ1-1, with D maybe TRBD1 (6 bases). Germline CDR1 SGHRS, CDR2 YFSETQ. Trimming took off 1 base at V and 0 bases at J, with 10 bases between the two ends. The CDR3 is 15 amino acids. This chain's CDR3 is CASSLLGQLNTEAFF. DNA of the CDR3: TGCGCCAGCAGCTTGTTAGGACAGCTGAACACTGAAGCTTTCTTT.

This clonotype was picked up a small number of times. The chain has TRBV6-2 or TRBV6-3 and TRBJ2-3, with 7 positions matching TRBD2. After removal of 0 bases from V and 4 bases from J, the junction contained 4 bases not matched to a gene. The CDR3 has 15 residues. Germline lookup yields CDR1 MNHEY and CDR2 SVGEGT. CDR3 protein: CASSYSRREADTQYF. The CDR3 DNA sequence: TGTGCCAGCAGTTACTCCCGTCGGGAGGCAGATACGCAGTATTTT.

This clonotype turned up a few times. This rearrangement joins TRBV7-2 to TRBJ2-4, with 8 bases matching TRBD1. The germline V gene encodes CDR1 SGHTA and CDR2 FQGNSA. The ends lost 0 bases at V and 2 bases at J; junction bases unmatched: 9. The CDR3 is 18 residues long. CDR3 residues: CASSLAGDRRVTKNIQYF. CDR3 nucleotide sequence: TGTGCCAGCAGCTTAGCGGGGGACAGGAGGGTAACCAAAAACATTCAGTACTTC.

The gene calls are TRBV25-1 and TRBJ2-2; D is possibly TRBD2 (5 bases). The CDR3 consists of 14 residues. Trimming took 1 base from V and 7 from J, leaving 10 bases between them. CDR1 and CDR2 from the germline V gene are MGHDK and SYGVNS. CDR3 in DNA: TGTGCCAGCAGTGAATTTCGGGGTAACGGGGAGCTGTTTTTT. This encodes CASSEFRGNGELFF. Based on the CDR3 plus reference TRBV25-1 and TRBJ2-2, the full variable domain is EADIYQTPRYLVIGTGKKITLECSQTMGHDKMYWYQQDPGMELHLIHYSYGVNSTEKGDLSSESTVSRIRTEHFPLTLESARPSHTSQYLCASSEFRGNGELFFGEGSRLTVL.

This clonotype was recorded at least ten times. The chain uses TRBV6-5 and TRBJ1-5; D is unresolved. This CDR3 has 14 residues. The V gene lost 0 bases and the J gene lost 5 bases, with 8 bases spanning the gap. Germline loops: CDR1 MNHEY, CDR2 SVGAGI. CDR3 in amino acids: CASSYSAGYQPQHF. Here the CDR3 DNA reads TGTGCCAGCAGTTACTCGGCGGGATATCAGCCCCAGCATTTT.

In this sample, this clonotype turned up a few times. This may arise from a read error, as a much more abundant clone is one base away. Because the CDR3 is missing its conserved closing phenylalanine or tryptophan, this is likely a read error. The CDR3 reads CASSDSSYTGQSYGYTS. In DNA form, the CDR3 reads TGTGCCAGCAGTGATAGCTCATATACAGGACAGAGCTATGGCTACACCTCC. The chain is built from TRBV6-1 and TRBJ1-2; TRBD1 is a possible D gene (6 bases). CDR3 length: 17 residues. Germline CDR1 reads MNHNS; CDR2 reads SASEGT. The V end was cut by 3 bases, the J end by 4 bases, with 21 bases between.

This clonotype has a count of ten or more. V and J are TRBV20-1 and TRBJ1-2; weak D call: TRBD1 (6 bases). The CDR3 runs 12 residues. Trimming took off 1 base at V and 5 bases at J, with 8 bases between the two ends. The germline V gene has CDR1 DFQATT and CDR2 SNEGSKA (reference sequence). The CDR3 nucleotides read TGCAGTGCTAGAGGACAGGATTATGGCTACACCTTC. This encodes CSARGQDYGYTF.

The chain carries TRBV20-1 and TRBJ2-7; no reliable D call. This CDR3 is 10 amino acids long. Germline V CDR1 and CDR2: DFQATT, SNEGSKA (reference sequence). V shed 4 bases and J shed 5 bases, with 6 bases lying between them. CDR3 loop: CSAIFDEQYF. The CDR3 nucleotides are TGCAGTGCTATTTTTGACGAGCAGTACTTC.

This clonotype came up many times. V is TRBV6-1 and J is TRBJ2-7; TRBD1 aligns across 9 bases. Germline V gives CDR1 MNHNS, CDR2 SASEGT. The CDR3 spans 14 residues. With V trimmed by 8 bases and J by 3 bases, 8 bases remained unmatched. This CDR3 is CASARQGEGYEQYF. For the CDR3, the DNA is TGTGCCAGCGCTCGACAGGGGGAAGGCTACGAGCAGTACTTC.